The present entry profiles one TCR beta chain with its context. What it binds is not known. This entry belongs to a study of response to subunit inactivated influenza vaccine. The study, taken as a whole, reports: The authors suggested that every seasonal influenza vaccination recruits few new T cells.

TCRdb fed the RT-PCR reads into MiXCR, producing one record per CDR3 protein. This sample carries approximately 530,000 distinct CDR3 sequences, 10% to 15% of them seen once, and the ten largest clones take 13%. The CDR3 is 16 amino acids. With V trimmed by 3 bases and J by 0 bases, 8 bases remained unmatched. Germline assignment: CDR1 LGHDT and CDR2 YNNKEL (reference sequence). The sequencing here drew on PBMCs from blood, taken 40 to 50 days after vaccination. The source of this sequence is a middle-aged man who received an inactivated influenza vaccine. This chain uses TRBV3-1 with TRBJ2-7; 7 bases agree with TRBD2. The CDR3 here is CASSHLSGAGSYEQYF. The CDR3 nucleotides are TGTGCCAGCAGCCATCTAAGCGGGGCGGGCTCCTACGAGCAGTACTTC.